This TCR beta chain was sequenced during a study of blood T cell repertoires in COVID-19. Looking at the study overall: Samples came from the United States, Italy and Spain, spanning acute and convalescent COVID-19.

Assay used: immunoSEQ multiplex PCR; TCRdb lists only in-frame clones, some missing. The table has about 16,000 clones, approximately 90% seen once. The length of the CDR3 is 14 residues. Trimming pared 4 bases from V and 3 bases from J, leaving 12 bases between. Germline CDR1 reads MNHEY; CDR2 reads SVGEGT. The clonotype comes from a human donor in a cohort sampled during active COVID-19. The sequenced material came from peripheral blood. J is TRBJ1-1 and V is TRBV6-2 or TRBV6-3; D unclear. The CDR3 loop reads CASSSDQVYTEAFF. As DNA, the CDR3 is TGTGCCAGCAGTTCCGACCAGGTTTACACTGAAGCTTTCTTT.